The clone carrying this T cell receptor beta chain was seen ten or more times. The antigen is undetermined. The data belong to a study of metastatic and nonmetastatic thyroid tumors. Across the whole study: A comparison of repertoires was made across blood and tumor or nodule tissue from malignant and benign thyroid patients.

Authors' methods: What underpinned the distant-metastasis classifier for papillary thyroid cancer was the set of CDR3 differences across clinicopathological groups. TCRdb re-clonotyped the PCR reads via MiXCR. The V and J calls were not made by the authors but by TCRdb's processing. The sample includes roughly 64,000 clones, 4% to 4.5% of them seen just once. All patients were untreated before thyroid surgery. Study-wide results and caveats: Malignant tumors reportedly showed significantly higher TCR beta diversity than benign nodules in both blood and tumor.

The CDR3 length is 14 residues. Per germline, CDR1 SGHVS and CDR2 FQNEAQ. With 0 bases removed from V and 8 bases from J, the gap between germline ends came to 10 bases. The sample was blood. This TCR came from a female donor with papillary thyroid cancer or a benign thyroid nodule (not recorded which). Some clones in this sample may be carry-over from other donors' samples. The J gene is TRBJ1-4, the V gene TRBV7-8; D may be TRBD1 (6 bases). The DNA for the CDR3 is TGTGCCAGCAGCTTAGCGGGACAACGGGAAAAACTGTTTTTT. Translated: CASSLAGQREKLFF.